The T cell receptor (beta chain) under discussion was sequenced for a study of CD8+ T cells in alopecia areata. Study overall: Treated individuals took tofacitinib by mouth, 5 to 10 mg twice daily.

From alopecia areata patients, lesional scalp punch biopsies and peripheral blood were collected. This CDR3 comprises 15 residues. Germline V gene sequence: CDR1 SGHTA, CDR2 FQGNSA. V shed 6 bases and J 2 bases; nucleotides not matched to a gene: 9. Sequencing used cDNA as its template, made by extracting RNA and reverse transcribing it. Libraries were prepared by immunoSEQ multiplex PCR; TCRdb keeps only in-frame clonotypes and omits some of them. Counted here are around 200,000 clones, more than 60% occurring once; the ten biggest clones make up around 1.6%. V and J are TRBV7-2 and TRBJ2-7; 8 positions match TRBD1. This clonotype was sampled from a human donor with alopecia areata. The input for sequencing was CD4+ T cells sorted from blood, taken at week 0. This CDR3 reads CASSRMPGQAYEQYF. DNA of the CDR3: TGTGCCAGCAGTCGCATGCCGGGACAGGCCTACGAGCAGTACTTC.